Listed here are 21 T cell receptor beta chains from one sample, sequenced in a study of shared clonotypes between healthy human individuals. The method was immunoSEQ multiplex PCR; TCRdb's version includes in-frame clones alone and lacks a portion of them. The sample has some 470,000 clones, roughly four fifths seen once. The specimen was PBMCs. These receptor sequences come from a woman in her thirties or forties in good health. Some clones in this sample may be carry-over from other donors' samples.

The CDR3 DNA reads TGTGCCAGCAGAGACCCCGGACAGGGTTCCTACGAGCAGTACTTC. As protein: CASRDPGQGSYEQYF. This chain links TRBV7-2 with TRBJ2-7, with 8 bases that match TRBD1. Trimming removed 6 bases from V and 1 base from J; junction bases left unmatched: 8. Germline V gives CDR1 SGHTA, CDR2 FQGNSA. There are 15 residues in the CDR3.

There are many counts of this clone. The sample holds other DNA sequences that translate to the same CDR3. The chain uses TRBV2 and TRBJ2-7; D may be TRBD2 (7 bases). This CDR3 comprises 15 residues. Trimming left V 2 bases short and J 0 bases short, with 11 bases between. Germline values: CDR1 SNHLY, CDR2 FYNNEI. This CDR3 is CASSEWGGTSYEQYF. DNA for the CDR3: TGTGCCAGCAGTGAATGGGGGGGCACCTCCTACGAGCAGTACTTC.

This chain connects TRBV4-2 to TRBJ2-2; D not resolved. This CDR3 has 15 residues. CDR1 is LGHNA and CDR2 is YNFKEQ in the germline V gene. Trimming pared 0 bases from V and 5 bases from J, leaving 10 bases between. CDR3 in amino acids: CASSQDWGGTGELFF. The CDR3 nucleotides read TGTGCCAGCAGCCAAGATTGGGGTGGAACCGGGGAGCTGTTTTTT.

V usage is TRBV7-3 and J usage is TRBJ2-7; 9 nucleotides line up with TRBD1. The V gene end was trimmed by 1 base and the J gene end by 5 bases; junction bases not matched to a gene: 12. The CDR3 is 17 amino acids. From germline, CDR1 is SGHTA and CDR2 FQGTGA. This chain's CDR3 is CASSLMGPGQGFNEQYF. The CDR3, as DNA: TGTGCCAGCAGCTTAATGGGACCGGGACAGGGCTTCAACGAGCAGTACTTC.

The genes are TRBV5-6 and TRBJ2-1; possibly TRBD1 for D (5 bases). There are 14 residues in the CDR3. Per germline, CDR1 SGHDT and CDR2 YYEEEE. Between the trimmed V and J ends, which lost 0 bases and 6 bases, there was a span of 10 bases. CDR3 sequence reads: CASSLGQGINEQFF. The CDR3 DNA reads TGTGCCAGCAGCTTGGGTCAGGGAATCAATGAGCAGTTCTTC. The whole variable domain, remainder taken from reference TRBV5-6 and TRBJ2-1, is DAGVTQSPTHLIKTRGQQVTLRCSPKSGHDTVSWYQQALGQGPQFIFQYYEEEERQRGNFPDRFSGHQFPNYSSELNVNALLLGDSALYLCASSLGQGINEQFFGPGTRLTVL.

The genes are TRBV5-1 and TRBJ2-5; perhaps TRBD1 as D (5 bases). CDR1 and CDR2 from the germline V gene are SGHRS and YFSETQ. The CDR3 length is 15 residues. V shed 4 bases and J shed 2 bases, with 15 bases lying between them. CDR3 amino acids: CASSHFRQKQETQYF. The CDR3 region has the DNA TGCGCCAGCAGCCATTTCAGACAGAAACAAGAGACCCAGTACTTC.

In DNA, the CDR3 is TGTGCCAGCAGCTTAGTGACAGCCAGGGGTTCGGATACGCAGTATTTT. Its protein product is CASSLVTARGSDTQYF. V is TRBV7-8 and J is TRBJ2-3; possible D gene TRBD1, 6 bases. This CDR3 has 16 amino acids. Germline V gives CDR1 SGHVS, CDR2 FQNEAQ. V was trimmed by 1 base and J by 6 bases, leaving 17 bases between them.

The rearrangement links TRBV7-9 to TRBJ2-3; D unresolved. With 2 bases removed from V and 8 bases from J, the gap between germline ends came to 14 bases. Germline V CDR1 and CDR2: SEHNR, FQNEAQ (reference sequence). The CDR3 has 14 residues. The CDR3: CASSLNSGEATQYF. CDR3 sequence (DNA): TGTGCCAGCAGCTTAAACTCTGGGGAAGCTACGCAGTATTTT.

This chain joins TRBV30 and TRBJ1-1; no clear D. The CDR3 has 11 residues. Trimming cost V 2 bases and J 3 bases, with 4 bases left between them. Per germline, CDR1 GTSNPN and CDR2 SVGIG (reference sequence). The DNA for the CDR3 is TGTGCCTGGAGTATAGACACTGAAGCTTTCTTT. It translates to CAWSIDTEAFF.

V is TRBV9 and J is TRBJ2-7, with 12 nucleotides matching TRBD2. Germline V gene sequence: CDR1 SGDLS, CDR2 YYNGEE. Germline trimming cut 3 bases from V and 5 bases from J; bases unmatched to any gene: 6. The CDR3 covers 15 residues. CDR3 sequence: CASSAGLAGFNEQYF. The CDR3 DNA sequence: TGTGCCAGCAGCGCAGGACTAGCGGGATTCAACGAGCAGTACTTC.

This clone was detected ten times or more. The chain combines TRBV27 with TRBJ2-7; 10 bases line up with TRBD2. After removal of 2 bases from V and 2 bases from J, the junction contained 9 bases not matched to a gene. This CDR3 is 17 amino acids long. The germline V gene encodes CDR1 MNHEY and CDR2 SMNVEV (reference sequence). The CDR3 spells CASSLRLAGVSTYEQYF. CDR3 nucleotide sequence: TGTGCCAGCAGTTTAAGGCTAGCGGGAGTATCCACCTACGAGCAGTACTTC.

The rearrangement uses TRBV28 and TRBJ1-1; 10 positions match TRBD1. This CDR3 is built from 12 residues. The V gene end was trimmed by 6 bases and the J gene end by 11 bases; junction bases not matched to a gene: 6. CDR1 and CDR2 from the germline V gene are MDHEN and SYDVKM. In nucleotides, the CDR3 is TGTGCCAGCAGCGACAGGGGGCAGAAGGCTTTCTTT. Translation: CASSDRGQKAFF. Full variable domain (rest looked up from reference TRBV28 and TRBJ1-1): DVKVTQSSRYLVKRTGEKVFLECVQDMDHENMFWYRQDPGLGLRLIYFSYDVKMKEKGDIPEGYSVSREKKERFSLILESASTNQTSMYLCASSDRGQKAFFGQGTRLTVV.

This clone was recorded at least ten times. This sample includes further DNA sequences coding for the same CDR3. The chain joins TRBV30 to TRBJ1-1, with 7 bases identical to TRBD1. This CDR3 is 13 amino acids long. The junction had 2 bases not matched to a gene; V was cut back by 3 bases and J by 1 base. CDR1 is GTSNPN and CDR2 is SVGIG in the germline V gene (reference sequence). The CDR3 bases are TGTGCCTGGAGGACAGGGCAGAACACTGAAGCTTTCTTT. It encodes CAWRTGQNTEAFF.

The chain links TRBV6-1 to TRBJ1-2; no clear D gene. Germline lookup yields CDR1 MNHNS and CDR2 SASEGT. V gave up 8 bases and J gave up 8 bases, with 18 bases separating them. The CDR3 is made up of 13 amino acids. The CDR3 here is CASCPEQGRGYTF. The CDR3 DNA reads TGTGCCAGCTGTCCGGAGCAAGGACGGGGCTACACCTTC.

This clone occurred once. A read error is the likely source, as a far larger clone sits one nucleotide away. The CDR3 ends on some other residue instead of the conserved phenylalanine or tryptophan, so this is likely a read error. This chain links TRBV2 with TRBJ2-7; D uncertain. Trimming removed 3 bases from V and 8 bases from J, with 5 bases in between. Germline V gives CDR1 SNHLY, CDR2 FYNNEI. This CDR3 has 10 residues. The CDR3 loop reads CASSEAKQYS. The DNA for the CDR3 is TGTGCCAGCAGTGAGGCGAAGCAGTACTCC.

This clone was seen more than once but under ten times. Other DNA sequences in this sample translate to the same CDR3. V and J are TRBV7-9 and TRBJ1-4; D possibly corresponds to TRBD1 (5 bases). Germline V gene sequence: CDR1 SEHNR, CDR2 FQNEAQ (reference sequence). The CDR3 sequence is 15 residues long. V was trimmed by 1 base and J by 8 bases, leaving 14 bases between them. This chain's CDR3 is CASSLEAGRGEKLFF. Written as DNA, the CDR3 is TGTGCCAGCAGCTTAGAGGCAGGGCGGGGAGAAAAACTGTTTTTT.

J is TRBJ2-7 and V is TRBV9; 7 bases match TRBD1. The CDR3 is made up of 13 amino acids. J gave up 3 bases and V 4 bases, and 4 bases lay outside the gene matches. Germline values: CDR1 SGDLS, CDR2 YYNGEE. CDR3 coding DNA: TGTGCCAGCAGCCGGGACAGTTACTACGAGCAGTACTTC. Amino acids: CASSRDSYYEQYF.

The rearrangement links TRBV6-6 to TRBJ2-7; TRBD1 matches 7 bases. Per the germline V gene, CDR1 is MNHNY and CDR2 is SVGAGI (reference sequence). This CDR3 is built from 14 residues. V trimming: 5 bases; J trimming: 2 bases; junction bases outside the gene matches: 6. CDR3 residues: CASSDRDVPYEQYF. CDR3 nucleotides: TGTGCCAGCAGTGACAGGGACGTGCCCTACGAGCAGTACTTC.

The chain carries TRBV5-6 and TRBJ1-2, with 12 bases aligning to TRBD1. The CDR3 spans 15 residues. CDR1 and CDR2 (germline): SGHDT, YYEEEE. Trimming cost V 4 bases and J 4 bases; bases outside gene matches: 5. CDR3 DNA: TGTGCCAGCAGCCCATCGGGACAGGGGGCCTATGGCTACACCTTC. Amino acids: CASSPSGQGAYGYTF.

The chain couples TRBV9 to TRBJ1-2, with 10 bases lining up with TRBD1. The CDR3 spans 15 residues. After removal of 2 bases from V and 1 base from J, the junction contained 2 bases not matched to a gene. In germline, CDR1 is SGDLS, CDR2 YYNGEE. The CDR3 DNA reads TGTGCCAGCAGCGTTGGACAGGGGGTTAACTATGGCTACACCTTC. Amino acid sequence: CASSVGQGVNYGYTF.

This sequence joins TRBV6-4 and TRBJ2-3, with 7 bases matching TRBD1. Looked up from germline, CDR1 is MRHNA and CDR2 is SNTAGT. V shed 4 bases and J 5 bases; nucleotides not matched to a gene: 6. CDR3 size: 14 residues. In DNA form, the CDR3 reads TGTGCCAGCAGTGCTAAGGGGGCGGAAGATACGCAGTATTTT. This sequence encodes CASSAKGAEDTQYF.